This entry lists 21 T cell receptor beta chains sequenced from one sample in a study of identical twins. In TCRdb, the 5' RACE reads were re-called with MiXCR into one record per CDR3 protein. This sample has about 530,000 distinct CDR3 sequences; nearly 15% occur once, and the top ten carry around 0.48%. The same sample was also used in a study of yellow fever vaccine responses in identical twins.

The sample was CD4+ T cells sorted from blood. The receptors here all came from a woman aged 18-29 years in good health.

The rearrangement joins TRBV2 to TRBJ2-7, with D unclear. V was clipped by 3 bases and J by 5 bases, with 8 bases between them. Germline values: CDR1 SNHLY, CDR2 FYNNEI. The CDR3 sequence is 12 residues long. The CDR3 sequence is CASSDRINEQYF. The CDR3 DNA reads TGTGCCAGCAGTGACAGGATAAACGAGCAGTACTTC.

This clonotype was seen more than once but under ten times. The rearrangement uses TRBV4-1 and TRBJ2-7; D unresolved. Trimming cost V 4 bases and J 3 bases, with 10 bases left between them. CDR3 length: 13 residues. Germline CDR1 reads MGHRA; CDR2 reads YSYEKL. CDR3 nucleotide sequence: TGCGCCAGCAGCCTATCCTTTCTCTACGAGCAGTACTTC. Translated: CASSLSFLYEQYF.

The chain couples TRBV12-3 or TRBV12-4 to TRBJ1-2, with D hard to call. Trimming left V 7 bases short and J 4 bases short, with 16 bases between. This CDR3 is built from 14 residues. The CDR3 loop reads CASKPGPLGYGYTF. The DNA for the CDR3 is TGTGCCAGCAAACCGGGCCCTCTGGGCTATGGCTACACCTTC.

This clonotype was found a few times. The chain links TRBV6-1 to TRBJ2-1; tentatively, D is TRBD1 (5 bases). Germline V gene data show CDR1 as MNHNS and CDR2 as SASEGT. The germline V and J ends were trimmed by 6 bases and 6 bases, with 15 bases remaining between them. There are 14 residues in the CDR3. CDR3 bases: TGTGCCAGCAGCCTCCGACAGTTCCCCAATGAGCAGTTCTTC. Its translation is CASSLRQFPNEQFF.

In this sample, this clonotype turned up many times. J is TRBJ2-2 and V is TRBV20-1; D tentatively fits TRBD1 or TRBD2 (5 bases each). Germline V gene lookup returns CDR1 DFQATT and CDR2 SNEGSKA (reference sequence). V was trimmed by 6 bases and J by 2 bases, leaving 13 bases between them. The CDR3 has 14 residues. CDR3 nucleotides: TGCAGTGCCCGCAGGGCGGGTAACACCGGGGAGCTGTTTTTT. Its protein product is CSARRAGNTGELFF.

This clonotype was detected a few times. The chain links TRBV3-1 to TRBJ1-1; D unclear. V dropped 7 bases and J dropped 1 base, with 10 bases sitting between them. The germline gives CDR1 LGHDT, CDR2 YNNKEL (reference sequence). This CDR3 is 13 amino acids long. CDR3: CASTKGPNTEAFF. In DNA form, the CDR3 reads TGTGCCAGCACAAAAGGGCCGAACACTGAAGCTTTCTTT.

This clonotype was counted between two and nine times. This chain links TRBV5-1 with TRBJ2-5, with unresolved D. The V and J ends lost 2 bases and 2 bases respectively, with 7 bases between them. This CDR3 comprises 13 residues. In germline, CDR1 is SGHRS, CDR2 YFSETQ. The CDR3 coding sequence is TGCGCCAGCAGCTTCGTGGCGCAAGAGACCCAGTACTTC. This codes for CASSFVAQETQYF.

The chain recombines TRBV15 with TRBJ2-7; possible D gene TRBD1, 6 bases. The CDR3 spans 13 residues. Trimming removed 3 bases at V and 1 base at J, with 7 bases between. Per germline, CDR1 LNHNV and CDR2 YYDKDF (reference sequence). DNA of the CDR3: TGTGCCACCAGCAGGCAGGGGTCCTACGAGCAGTACTTC. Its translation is CATSRQGSYEQYF.

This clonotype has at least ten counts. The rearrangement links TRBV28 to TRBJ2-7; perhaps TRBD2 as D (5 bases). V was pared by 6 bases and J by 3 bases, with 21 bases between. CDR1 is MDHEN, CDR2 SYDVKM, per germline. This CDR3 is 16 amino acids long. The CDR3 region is CASSTLAERNIYEQYF. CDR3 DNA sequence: TGTGCCAGCAGCACGCTAGCAGAGCGAAACATCTACGAGCAGTACTTC.

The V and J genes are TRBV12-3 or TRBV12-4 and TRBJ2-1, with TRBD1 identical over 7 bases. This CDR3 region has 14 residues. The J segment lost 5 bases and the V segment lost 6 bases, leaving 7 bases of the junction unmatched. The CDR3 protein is CASSKDRAHNEQFF. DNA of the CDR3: TGTGCCAGCAGCAAAGACAGGGCCCACAATGAGCAGTTCTTC.

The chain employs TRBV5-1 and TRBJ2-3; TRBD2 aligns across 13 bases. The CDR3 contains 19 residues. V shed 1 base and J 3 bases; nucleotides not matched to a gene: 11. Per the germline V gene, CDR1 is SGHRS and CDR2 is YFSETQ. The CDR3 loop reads CASSLRGLAGNIRTDTQYF. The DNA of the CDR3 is TGCGCCAGCAGCTTGCGGGGACTAGCGGGGAATATTCGGACAGATACGCAGTATTTT.

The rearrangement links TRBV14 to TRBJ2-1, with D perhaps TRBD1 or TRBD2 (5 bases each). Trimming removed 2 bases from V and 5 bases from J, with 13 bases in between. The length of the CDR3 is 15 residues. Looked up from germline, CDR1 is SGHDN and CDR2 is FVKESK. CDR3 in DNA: TGTGCCAGCAGCCAAAACGGACTCAGGGACAATGAGCAGTTCTTC. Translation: CASSQNGLRDNEQFF.

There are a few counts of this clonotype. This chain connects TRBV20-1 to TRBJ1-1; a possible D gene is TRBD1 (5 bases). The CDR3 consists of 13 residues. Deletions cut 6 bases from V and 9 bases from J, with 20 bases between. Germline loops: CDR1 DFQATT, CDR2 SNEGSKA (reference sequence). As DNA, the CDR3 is TGCAGTGCGGCCGGGACGGCCGAAGTAAAAGCTTTCTTT. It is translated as CSAAGTAEVKAFF.

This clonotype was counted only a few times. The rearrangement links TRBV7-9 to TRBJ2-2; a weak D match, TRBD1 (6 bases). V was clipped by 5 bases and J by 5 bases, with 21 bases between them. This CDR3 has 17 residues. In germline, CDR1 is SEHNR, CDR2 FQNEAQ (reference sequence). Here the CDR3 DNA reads TGTGCCAGCAGCGTGCTAACTACAGGGCTGTGGACCGGGGAGCTGTTTTTT. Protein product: CASSVLTTGLWTGELFF.

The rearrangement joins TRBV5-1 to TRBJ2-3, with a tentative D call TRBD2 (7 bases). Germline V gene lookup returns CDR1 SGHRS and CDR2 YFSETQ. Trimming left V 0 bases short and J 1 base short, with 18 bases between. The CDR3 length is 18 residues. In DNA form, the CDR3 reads TGCGCCAGCAGCTTGGGGGGGGCTAGCGGAGTTCGCACAGATACGCAGTATTTT. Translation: CASSLGGASGVRTDTQYF.

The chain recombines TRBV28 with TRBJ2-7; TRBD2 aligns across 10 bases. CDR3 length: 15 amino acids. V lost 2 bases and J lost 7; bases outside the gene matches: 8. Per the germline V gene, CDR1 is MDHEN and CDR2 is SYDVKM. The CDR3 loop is CASSLGAGGPREQYV. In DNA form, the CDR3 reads TGTGCCAGCAGTTTAGGAGCGGGGGGGCCCCGGGAGCAGTACGTC.

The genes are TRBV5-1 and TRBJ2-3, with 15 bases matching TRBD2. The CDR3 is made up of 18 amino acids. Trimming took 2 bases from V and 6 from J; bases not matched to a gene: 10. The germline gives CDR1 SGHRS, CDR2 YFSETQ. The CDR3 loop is CASSFPPRTSGGADTQYF. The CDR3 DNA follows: TGCGCCAGCAGCTTCCCTCCCCGGACTAGCGGGGGGGCGGATACGCAGTATTTT. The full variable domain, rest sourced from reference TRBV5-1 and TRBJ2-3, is KAGVTQTPRYLIKTRGQQVTLSCSPISGHRSVSWYQQTPGQGLQFLFEYFSETQRNKGNFPGRFSGRQFSNSRSEMNVSTLELGDSALYLCASSFPPRTSGGADTQYFGPGTRLTVL.

CDR3 nucleotides: TGTGCCAGCAGCTTAGAGGCGGTGGGTAGCGGATACACAGATACGCAGTATTTT. Translated: CASSLEAVGSGYTDTQYF. The genes are TRBV11-2 and TRBJ2-3; weak D call: TRBD2 (6 bases). CDR3 length equals 18 residues. V dropped 0 bases and J dropped 2 bases, with 18 bases sitting between them. Germline lookup yields CDR1 SGHAT and CDR2 FQNNGV.

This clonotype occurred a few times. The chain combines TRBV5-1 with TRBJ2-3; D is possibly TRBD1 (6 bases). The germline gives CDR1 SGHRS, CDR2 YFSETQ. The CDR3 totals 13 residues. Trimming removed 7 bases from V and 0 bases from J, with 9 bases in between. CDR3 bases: TGCGCCAGCGGGGGCTCTAGCACAGATACGCAGTATTTT. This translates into CASGGSSTDTQYF.

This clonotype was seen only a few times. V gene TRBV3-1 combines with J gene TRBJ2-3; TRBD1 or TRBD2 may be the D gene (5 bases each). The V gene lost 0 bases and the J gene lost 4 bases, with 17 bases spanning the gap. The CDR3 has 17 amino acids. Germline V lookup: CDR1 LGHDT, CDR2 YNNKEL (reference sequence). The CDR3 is CASSQEVGAPFPDTQYF. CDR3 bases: TGTGCCAGCAGCCAAGAAGTCGGGGCCCCCTTCCCAGATACGCAGTATTTT.

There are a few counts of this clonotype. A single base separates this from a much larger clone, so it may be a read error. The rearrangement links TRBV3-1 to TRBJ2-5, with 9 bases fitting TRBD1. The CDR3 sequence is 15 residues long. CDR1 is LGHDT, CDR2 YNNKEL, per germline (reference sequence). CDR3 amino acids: CVSSFRQGVQETQYF. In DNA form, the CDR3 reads TGTGTCAGCAGCTTTAGACAGGGGGTACAAGAGACCCAGTACTTC.